A selection of T cell receptor beta chains follows, all from one sample in a study of PD-1 blockade in classical Hodgkin lymphoma. Repertoires were generated with immunoSEQ multiplex PCR, while TCRdb's copy carries only in-frame clones and drops some. The sample includes tens of thousands of clones, 85% to 95% seen only once; the top ten take about 3.9%. Material for sequencing was peripheral blood mononuclear cells (PBMCs). Receptors originate from a human donor with classical Hodgkin lymphoma. Both conserved end residues are part of each CDR3. Fields, in order: clone size, J gene, CDR3 length, D gene, V gene, CDR3 DNA, CDR3 protein. D genes are given only for firm matches. Size values are once, few and many counts, or a class for expanded clones, and some rows have none.

>once|TRBJ2-7|18|TRBD2|TRBV4-2
TGTGCCAGCAGCCAAGGACTAGCGGGGGGGCCGAGTCTCTACGAGCAGTACTTC
CASSQGLAGGPSLYEQYF
>few|TRBJ2-7|14|TRBD1|TRBV6-1
TGTGCCAGCAGCCGGGGACAGGGAACCTACGAGCAGTACTTC
CASSRGQGTYEQYF
>few|TRBJ2-7|16|-|TRBV28
TGTGCCAGCAGTCTATTAGGGGGAGGTCAGACCTACGAGCAGTACTTC
CASSLLGGGQTYEQYF
>-|TRBJ1-6|17|-|TRBV30
TGTGCCTGGAGTGTACTTCGCCGACAGCGAAATAATTCACCCCTCCACTTT
CAWSVLRRQRNNSPLHF
>-|TRBJ2-1|14|-|TRBV7-8
TGTGCCAGCACTAGCCGGGAGTCCTACAATGAGCAGTTCTTC
CASTSRESYNEQFF
>-|TRBJ2-3|15|TRBD1|TRBV6-5
TGTGCCAGCAGTTACGGGGGACAGAGCACAGATACGCAGTATTTT
CASSYGGQSTDTQYF
>-|TRBJ2-3|15|-|TRBV30
TGTGCCTGGAGTGAGCACGGGGGTGTGACAGATACGCAGTATTTT
CAWSEHGGVTDTQYF
>-|TRBJ1-5|12|-|TRBV30
TGTGCCTGGCAGGGTAGCAATCAGCCCCAGCATTTT
CAWQGSNQPQHF
>-|TRBJ2-2|16|-|TRBV7-8
TGTGCCAGCAGCTTAGCACGGGGTCGAGTGACCGGGGAGCTGTTTTTT
CASSLARGRVTGELFF
>-|TRBJ2-7|13|TRBD1|TRBV2
TGTGCCAGCATAGGCAGGGGGCCGGACGAGCAGTACTTC
CASIGRGPDEQYF
>-|TRBJ2-7|19|-|TRBV21-1
TGTGCCAGCAGCAAAAAAAAAGGGCGTGAGGACAGGGGAGACTACGAGCAGTACTTC
CASSKKKGREDRGDYEQYF
>-|TRBJ1-4|13|-|TRBV7-9
TGTGCCAGCAGCACGTCAAAAAGCGAAAAACTGTTTTTT
CASSTSKSEKLFF
>once|TRBJ1-1|14|-|TRBV30
TGTGCCTGGAGTGGGATGGGACCTGGCACTGAAGCTTTCTTT
CAWSGMGPGTEAFF
>-|TRBJ2-3|12|-|TRBV6-6
TGTGCCAGCAAGACTGCCGATCTAACGCAGTATTTT
CASKTADLTQYF
>-|TRBJ2-3|10|-|TRBV7-9
TGTGCCAGCAGGGGGGATACGCAGTATTTT
CASRGDTQYF
>few|TRBJ1-5|12|-|TRBV5-6
TGTGCCAGCAGCTTGCAAGAGCAGCCCCAGCATTTT
CASSLQEQPQHF
>once|TRBJ2-7|14|TRBD1|TRBV19
TGTGCCAGTAGTACTCAAACAGGGGGCCACGAGCAGTACTTC
CASSTQTGGHEQYF
>-|TRBJ2-3|13|-|TRBV18
TGTGCCAGCTCCCCCTTAGGGTCAGATACGCAGTATTTT
CASSPLGSDTQYF
>-|TRBJ1-5|13|TRBD1|TRBV9
TGTGCCAGCAGCTTACAGGGGAATCAGCCCCAGCATTTT
CASSLQGNQPQHF
>-|TRBJ1-5|15|TRBD1|TRBV30
TGTGCCTGGAGTCCCGGACAGGGACGCAATCAGCCCCAGCATTTT
CAWSPGQGRNQPQHF
>-|TRBJ2-7|12|-|TRBV7-9
TGTGCCAGCGCCGCCCAAGGAGAGGCGCAGTACTTC
CASAAQGEAQYF
>-|TRBJ2-7|15|-|TRBV7-9
TGTGCCAGCAGCTTAGATCGAGCGGGCTCCTACGAGCAGTACTTC
CASSLDRAGSYEQYF
>-|TRBJ1-6|13|-|TRBV5-1
TGCGCCAGCAGCTTGGTTGGCAATTCACCCCTCCACTTT
CASSLVGNSPLHF
>once|TRBJ2-4|16|-|TRBV4-3
TGCGCCAGCAGCCAAGACAGGGGTGGGACCAAAAACATTCAGTACTTC
CASSQDRGGTKNIQYF
>-|TRBJ2-7|14|TRBD1|TRBV19
TGTGCCAGCCGGACAGGGGCGGGACTCGGCGAGCAGTACTTC
CASRTGAGLGEQYF
>-|TRBJ1-5|14|TRBD1|TRBV28
TGTGCCAGCAGTACAGGGGGAAGAAATCAGCCCCAGCATTTT
CASSTGGRNQPQHF
>-|TRBJ2-7|14|-|TRBV28
TGTGCCAGCAGTCAGAGCTCTACAGGGAACGAGCAGTACTTC
CASSQSSTGNEQYF
>-|TRBJ1-1|15|TRBD1|TRBV9
TGTGCCAGCAGCCCCCGGACAGGGTGGAACACTGAAGCTTTCTTT
CASSPRTGWNTEAFF
>-|TRBJ2-5|17|TRBD2|TRBV29-1
TGCAGCGTTCAAAGAGGGGGTGCTCTCCCGGGGGGGGAGACCCAGTACTTC
CSVQRGGALPGGETQYF
>-|TRBJ2-7|14|TRBD1|TRBV19
TGTGCCAGTAGTCCTCGACAGGGCTCCTACGAGCAGTACTTC
CASSPRQGSYEQYF
>-|TRBJ1-2|14|-|TRBV5-1
TGCGCCAGCAGCCTCGGCCCGTCAGTGGATGGCTACACCTTC
CASSLGPSVDGYTF
>-|TRBJ1-5|15|-|TRBV9
TGTGCCAGCAGCGTAGGGGGAAGCGGGGGGCAGCCCCAGCATTTT
CASSVGGSGGQPQHF
>-|TRBJ1-2|15|-|TRBV30
TGTGCCTGGAGCCCAAAGGACAGCATTAACTATGGCTACACCTTC
CAWSPKDSINYGYTF
>-|TRBJ2-5|14|-|TRBV4-1
TGCGCCAGCAGCCCCATCGGCGGTGAAGAGACCCAGTACTTC
CASSPIGGEETQYF
>once|TRBJ1-5|13|-|TRBV6-4
TGTGCCAGGCCACGGGGGGCCCTGAGGCCCCAGCATTTT
CARPRGALRPQHF
>once|TRBJ1-1|11|-|TRBV10-3
TGTGCCATCAGCCCGGGGAGTGAAGCTTTCTTT
CAISPGSEAFF
>-|TRBJ1-1|14|-|TRBV4-1
TGCGCCAGCAGTGGTGGTGTTTGGAGAACTGAAGCTTTCTTT
CASSGGVWRTEAFF
>-|TRBJ2-7|15|TRBD1|TRBV9
TGTGCCAGCAGCCCCAGGACAGGGGGCCGGGACGAGCAGTACTTC
CASSPRTGGRDEQYF
>-|TRBJ2-1|13|-|TRBV9
TGTGCCAGCAGCGCCTACTTGTACAATGAGCAGTTCTTC
CASSAYLYNEQFF
>-|TRBJ1-2|13|-|TRBV7-6
TGTGCCAGCAGCTTAGCAGGGTCCTATGGCTACACCTTC
CASSLAGSYGYTF